This T cell receptor beta chain is from a study of blood T cells in healthy people across ages. The authors extracted at least 5 micrograms of total RNA per sample. The CDR3 spans 11 residues. The V and J ends lost 3 bases and 11 bases respectively, with 10 bases between them. Germline V gives CDR1 MNHEY, CDR2 SVGEGT. Comment on this clonotype: No antigen is known for it.

Whole-study findings and limits: Researchers report that TCR beta diversity correlated strongly with naive T cell percentage. It was held that the diversity estimates obtained from one million T cells were underestimates.

The use of a sample-barcoded 5' primer and a J-beta primer mix characterized a second PCR of about 6 to 11 cycles. The authors tagged each cDNA molecule using a template-switch adaptor with 12 random nucleotides. TCRdb re-analysed the 5' RACE reads in MiXCR, keeping a single row per CDR3 protein. Found here are fewer than 750,000 distinct CDR3 sequences, approximately 52% of them singletons; the top ten hold about 14%. The rearrangement links TRBV6-2 or TRBV6-3 to TRBJ1-2; D call uncertain. This TCR derives from a woman of 80 years or more in good health. The sample taken for sequencing was blood. CDR3 residues: CASSYPPIYTF. DNA for the CDR3: TGTGCCAGCAGTTATCCCCCTATTTACACCTTC.